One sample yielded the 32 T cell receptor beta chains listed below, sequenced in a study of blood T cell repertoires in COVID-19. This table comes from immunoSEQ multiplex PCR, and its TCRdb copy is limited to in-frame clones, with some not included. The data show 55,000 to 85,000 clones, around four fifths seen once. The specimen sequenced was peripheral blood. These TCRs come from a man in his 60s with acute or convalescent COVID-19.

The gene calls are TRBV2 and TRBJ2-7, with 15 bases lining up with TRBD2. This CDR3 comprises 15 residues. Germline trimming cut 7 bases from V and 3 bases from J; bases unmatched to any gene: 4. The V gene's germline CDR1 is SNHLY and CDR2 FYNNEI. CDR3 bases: TGTGCCAGCACCGGACTAGCGGGAGGGGGCTACGAGCAGTACTTC. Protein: CASTGLAGGGYEQYF.

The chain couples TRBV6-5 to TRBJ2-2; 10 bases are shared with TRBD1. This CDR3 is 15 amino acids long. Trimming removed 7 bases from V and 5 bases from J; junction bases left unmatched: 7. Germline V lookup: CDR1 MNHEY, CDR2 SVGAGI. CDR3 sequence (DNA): TGTGCCAGCACCTACGACAGGGGGCAGACCGGGGAGCTGTTTTTT. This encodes CASTYDRGQTGELFF.

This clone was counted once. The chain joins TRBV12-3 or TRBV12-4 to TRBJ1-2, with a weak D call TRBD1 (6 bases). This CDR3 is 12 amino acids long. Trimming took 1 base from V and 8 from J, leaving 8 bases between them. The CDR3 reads CASSLDREGYTF. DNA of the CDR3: TGTGCCAGCAGTTTAGACAGGGAAGGCTACACCTTC.

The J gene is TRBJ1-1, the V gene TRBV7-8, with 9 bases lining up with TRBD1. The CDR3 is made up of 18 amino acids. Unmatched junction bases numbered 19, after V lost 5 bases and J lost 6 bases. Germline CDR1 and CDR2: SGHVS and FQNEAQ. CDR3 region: CASSIGPLSGTGRSEAFF. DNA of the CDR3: TGTGCCAGCAGCATAGGGCCCCTATCGGGGACAGGGCGATCTGAAGCTTTCTTT. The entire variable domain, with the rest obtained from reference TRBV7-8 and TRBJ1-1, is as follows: GAGVSQSPRYKVAKRGQDVALRCDPISGHVSLFWYQQALGQGPEFLTYFQNEAQLDKSGLPSDRFFAERPEGSVSTLKIQRTQQEDSAVYLCASSIGPLSGTGRSEAFFGQGTRLTVV.

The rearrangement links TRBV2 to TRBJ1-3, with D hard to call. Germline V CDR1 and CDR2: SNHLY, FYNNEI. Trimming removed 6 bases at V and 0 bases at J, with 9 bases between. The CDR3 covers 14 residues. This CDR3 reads CASRKGSSGNTIYF. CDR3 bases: TGTGCCAGCAGAAAAGGGAGCTCTGGAAACACCATATATTTT.

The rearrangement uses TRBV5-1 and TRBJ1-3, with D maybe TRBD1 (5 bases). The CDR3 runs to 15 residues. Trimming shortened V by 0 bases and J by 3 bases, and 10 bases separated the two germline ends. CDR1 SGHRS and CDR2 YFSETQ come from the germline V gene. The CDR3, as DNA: TGCGCCAGCAGCTTGGAGATCGGGGGTGGAAACACCATATATTTT. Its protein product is CASSLEIGGGNTIYF.

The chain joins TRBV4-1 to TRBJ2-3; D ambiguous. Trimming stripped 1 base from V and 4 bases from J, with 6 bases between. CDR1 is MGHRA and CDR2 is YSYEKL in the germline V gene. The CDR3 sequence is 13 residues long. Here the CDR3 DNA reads TGCGCCAGCAGCCAAGCTTCTTCAGATACGCAGTATTTT. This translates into CASSQASSDTQYF.

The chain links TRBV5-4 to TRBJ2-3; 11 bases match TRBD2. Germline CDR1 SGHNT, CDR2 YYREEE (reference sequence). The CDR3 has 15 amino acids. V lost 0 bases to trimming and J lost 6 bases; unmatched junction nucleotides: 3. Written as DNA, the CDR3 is TGTGCCAGCAGCTTGGGTTCTAGCGGGGGGGATACGCAGTATTTT. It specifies CASSLGSSGGDTQYF.

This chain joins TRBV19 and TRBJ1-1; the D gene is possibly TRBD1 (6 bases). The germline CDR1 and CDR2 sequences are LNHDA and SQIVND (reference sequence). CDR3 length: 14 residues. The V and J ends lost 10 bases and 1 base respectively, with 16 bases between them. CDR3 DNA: TGTGCCACCCTTCAGGGGAAGGGGAACACTGAAGCTTTCTTT. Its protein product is CATLQGKGNTEAFF.

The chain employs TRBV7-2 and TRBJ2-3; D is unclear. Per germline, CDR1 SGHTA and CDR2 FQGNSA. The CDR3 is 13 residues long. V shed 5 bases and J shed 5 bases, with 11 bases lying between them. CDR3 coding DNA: TGTGCCAGCAGCGCCCTGGCAGTAGATACGCAGTATTTT. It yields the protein CASSALAVDTQYF.

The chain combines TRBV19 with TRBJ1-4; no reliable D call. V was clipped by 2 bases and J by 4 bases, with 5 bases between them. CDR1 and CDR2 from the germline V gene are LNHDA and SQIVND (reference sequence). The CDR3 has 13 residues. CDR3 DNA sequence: TGTGCCAGTAGTATAACGGGTAATGAAAAACTGTTTTTT. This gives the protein CASSITGNEKLFF.

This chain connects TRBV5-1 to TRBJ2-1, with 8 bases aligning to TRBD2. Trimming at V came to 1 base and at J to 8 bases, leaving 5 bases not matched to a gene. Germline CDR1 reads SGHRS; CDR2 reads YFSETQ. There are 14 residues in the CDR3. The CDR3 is CASSLTGGPDEQFF. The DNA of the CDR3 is TGCGCCAGCAGCTTGACGGGAGGGCCGGATGAGCAGTTCTTC.

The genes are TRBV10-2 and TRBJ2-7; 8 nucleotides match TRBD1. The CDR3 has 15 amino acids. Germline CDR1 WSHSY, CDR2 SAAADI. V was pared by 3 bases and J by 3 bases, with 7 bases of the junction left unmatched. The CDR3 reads CASSDRTGGLYEQYF. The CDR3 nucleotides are TGCGCCAGCAGTGATCGAACAGGGGGGCTCTACGAGCAGTACTTC.

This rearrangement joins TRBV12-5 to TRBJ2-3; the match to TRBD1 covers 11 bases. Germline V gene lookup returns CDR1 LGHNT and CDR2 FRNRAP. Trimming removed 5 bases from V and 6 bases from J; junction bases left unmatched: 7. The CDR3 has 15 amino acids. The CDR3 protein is CASGPPGQGVDTQYF. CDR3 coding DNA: TGTGCTAGTGGTCCCCCGGGACAGGGGGTTGATACGCAGTATTTT.

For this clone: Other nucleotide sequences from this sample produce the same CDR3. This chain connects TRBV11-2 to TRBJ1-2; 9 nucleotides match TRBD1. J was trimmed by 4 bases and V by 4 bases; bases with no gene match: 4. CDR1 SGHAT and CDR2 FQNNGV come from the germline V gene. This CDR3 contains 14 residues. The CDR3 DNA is TGTGCCAGCAGCTCGACAGGGGGGGCCTATGGCTACACCTTC. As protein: CASSSTGGAYGYTF.

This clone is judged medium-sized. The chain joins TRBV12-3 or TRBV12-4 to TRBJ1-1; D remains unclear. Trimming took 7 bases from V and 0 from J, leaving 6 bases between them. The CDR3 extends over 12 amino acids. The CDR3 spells CASIAMNTEAFF. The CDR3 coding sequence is TGTGCCAGCATAGCCATGAACACTGAAGCTTTCTTT.

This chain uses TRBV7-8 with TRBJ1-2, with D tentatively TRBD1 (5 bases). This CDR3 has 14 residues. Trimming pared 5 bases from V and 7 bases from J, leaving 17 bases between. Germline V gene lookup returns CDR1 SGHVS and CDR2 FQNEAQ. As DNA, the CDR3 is TGTGCCAGCAGCCCGGGGGGTGGGATCTCTGGCTACACCTTC. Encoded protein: CASSPGGGISGYTF. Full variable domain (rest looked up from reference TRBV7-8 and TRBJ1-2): GAGVSQSPRYKVAKRGQDVALRCDPISGHVSLFWYQQALGQGPEFLTYFQNEAQLDKSGLPSDRFFAERPEGSVSTLKIQRTQQEDSAVYLCASSPGGGISGYTFGSGTRLTVV.

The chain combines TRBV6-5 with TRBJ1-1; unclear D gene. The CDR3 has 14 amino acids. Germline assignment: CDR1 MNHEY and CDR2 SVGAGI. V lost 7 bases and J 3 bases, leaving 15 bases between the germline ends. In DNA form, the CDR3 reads TGTGCCAGCACCCGGAGGGATGCGGACACTGAAGCTTTCTTT. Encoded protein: CASTRRDADTEAFF.

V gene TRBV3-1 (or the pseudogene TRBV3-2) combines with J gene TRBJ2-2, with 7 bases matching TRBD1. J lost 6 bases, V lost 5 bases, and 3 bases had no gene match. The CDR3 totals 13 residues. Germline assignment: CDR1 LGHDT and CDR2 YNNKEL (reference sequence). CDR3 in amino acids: CASSNRGPGELFF. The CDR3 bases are TGTGCCAGCAGCAACAGGGGCCCCGGGGAGCTGTTTTTT.

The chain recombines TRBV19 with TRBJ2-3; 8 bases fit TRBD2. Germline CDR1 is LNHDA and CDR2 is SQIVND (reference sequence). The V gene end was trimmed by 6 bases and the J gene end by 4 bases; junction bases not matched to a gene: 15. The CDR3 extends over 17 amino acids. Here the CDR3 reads CASREISGSSSSDTQYF. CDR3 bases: TGTGCCAGTAGGGAAATCAGCGGGAGCTCCTCGTCAGATACGCAGTATTTT. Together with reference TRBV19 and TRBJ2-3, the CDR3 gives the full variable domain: DGGITQSPKYLFRKEGQNVTLSCEQNLNHDAMYWYRQDPGQGLRLIYYSQIVNDFQKGDIAEGYSVSREKKESFPLTVTSAQKNPTAFYLCASREISGSSSSDTQYFGPGTRLTVL.

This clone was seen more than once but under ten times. The CDR3 reads CASSEPGVWGEQYV. CDR3 in DNA: TGTGCCAGCAGTGAGCCGGGGGTGTGGGGCGAGCAGTACGTC. The rearrangement links TRBV6-1 to TRBJ2-7, with D maybe TRBD2 (6 bases). CDR3 size: 14 residues. The germline CDR1 and CDR2 sequences are MNHNS and SASEGT. V lost 3 bases to trimming and J lost 6 bases, with 15 bases between them.

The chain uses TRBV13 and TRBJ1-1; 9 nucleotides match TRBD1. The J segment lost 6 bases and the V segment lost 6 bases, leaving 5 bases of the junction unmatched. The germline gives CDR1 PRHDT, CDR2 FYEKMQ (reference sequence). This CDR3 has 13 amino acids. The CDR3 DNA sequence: TGTGCCAGCAGACAGGGGGCGAGCGCTGAAGCTTTCTTT. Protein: CASRQGASAEAFF.

This chain's CDR3 is CASSLVEGGAGELFF. In DNA form, the CDR3 reads TGTGCCAGCAGCTTAGTGGAAGGGGGGGCCGGGGAGCTGTTTTTT. The genes are TRBV7-8 and TRBJ2-2; D possibly corresponds to TRBD2 (7 bases). Trimming removed 1 base from V and 6 bases from J, with 12 bases in between. CDR1 and CDR2 (germline): SGHVS, FQNEAQ. The CDR3 is made up of 15 amino acids.

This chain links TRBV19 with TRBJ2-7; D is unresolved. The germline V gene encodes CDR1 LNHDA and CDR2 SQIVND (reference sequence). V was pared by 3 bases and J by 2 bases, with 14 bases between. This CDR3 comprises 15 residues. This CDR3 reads CASSIAPGKAYEQYF. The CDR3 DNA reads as TGTGCCAGTAGTATTGCCCCCGGTAAAGCCTACGAGCAGTACTTC.

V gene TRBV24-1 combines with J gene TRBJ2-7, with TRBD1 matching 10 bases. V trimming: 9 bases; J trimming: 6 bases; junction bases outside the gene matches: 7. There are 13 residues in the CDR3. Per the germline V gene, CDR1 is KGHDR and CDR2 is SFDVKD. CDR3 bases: TGTGCCACCGCAAGGGACAGGGGAAGCGAGCAGTACTTC. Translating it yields CATARDRGSEQYF.

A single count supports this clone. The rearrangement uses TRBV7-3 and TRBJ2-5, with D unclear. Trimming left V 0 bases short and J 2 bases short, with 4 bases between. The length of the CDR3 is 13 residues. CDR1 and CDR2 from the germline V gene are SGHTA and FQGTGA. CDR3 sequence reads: CASSLTRQETQYF. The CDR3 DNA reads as TGTGCCAGCAGCTTAACCAGGCAAGAGACCCAGTACTTC.

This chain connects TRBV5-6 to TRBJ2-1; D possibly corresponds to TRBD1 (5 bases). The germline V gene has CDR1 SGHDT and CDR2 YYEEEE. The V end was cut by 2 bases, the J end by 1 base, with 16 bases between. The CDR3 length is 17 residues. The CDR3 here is CASSLLQVYLSYNEQFF. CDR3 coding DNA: TGTGCCAGCAGCTTATTACAGGTCTACTTGTCCTACAATGAGCAGTTCTTC.

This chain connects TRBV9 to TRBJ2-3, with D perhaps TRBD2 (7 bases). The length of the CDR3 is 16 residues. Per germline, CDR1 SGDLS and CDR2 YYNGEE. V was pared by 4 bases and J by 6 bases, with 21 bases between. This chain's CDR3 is CASSPGEGYTSDTQYF. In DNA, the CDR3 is TGTGCCAGCAGCCCAGGGGAGGGATATACGTCCGATACGCAGTATTTT.

CDR3 residues: CASSMPGSNEQFF. The DNA for the CDR3 is TGTGCCAGTAGTATGCCAGGTTCTAATGAGCAGTTCTTC. The genes are TRBV19 and TRBJ2-1; D remains ambiguous. The CDR3 length is 13 residues. Germline-derived CDR1 and CDR2 are LNHDA and SQIVND (reference sequence). V shed 3 bases and J shed 7 bases, with 10 bases lying between them.

For the CDR3, the DNA is TGTGCCAGCAGTGACGCCCCCGGTTCGGGAAACATTCAGTACTTC. Amino acids: CASSDAPGSGNIQYF. The J gene is TRBJ2-4, the V gene TRBV6-4; D call uncertain. The CDR3 contains 15 residues. The germline V and J ends were trimmed by 2 bases and 6 bases, with 14 bases remaining between them. Germline V gene lookup returns CDR1 MRHNA and CDR2 SNTAGT.

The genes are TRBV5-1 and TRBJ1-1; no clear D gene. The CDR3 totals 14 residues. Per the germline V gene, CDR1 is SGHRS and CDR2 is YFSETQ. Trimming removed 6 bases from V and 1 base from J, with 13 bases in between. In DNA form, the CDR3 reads TGCGCCAGCACTGAACTAACACAGAACACTGAAGCTTTCTTT. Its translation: CASTELTQNTEAFF.

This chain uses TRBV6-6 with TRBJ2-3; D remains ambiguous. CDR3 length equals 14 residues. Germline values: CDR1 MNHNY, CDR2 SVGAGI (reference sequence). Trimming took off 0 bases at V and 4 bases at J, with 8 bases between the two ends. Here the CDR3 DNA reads TGTGCCAGCAGTTACTCGGGCCCCCCAGATACGCAGTATTTT. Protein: CASSYSGPPDTQYF.